This T cell receptor (beta chain) came from a study of esophageal squamous cell carcinoma under preoperative chemotherapy. Across the study: Samples included peripheral blood T cells as well as tumor-infiltrating lymphocytes. Findings and caveats of the study: Peripheral T cells showed a significant TCR diversity increase after chemotherapy, unlike tumor-infiltrating lymphocytes. Paclitaxel-nedaplatin therapy caused immediate, substantial clonotype frequency changes.

This clonotype was seen a few times. Its specificity is unknown. With 4 bases removed from V and 4 bases from J, the gap between germline ends came to 6 bases. Germline CDR1 SGHTA, CDR2 FQGNSA. CDR3 length equals 12 residues. TCRdb called the PCR reads again in MiXCR, with one record for every CDR3 protein. The data show about 30,000 distinct CDR3 sequences, approximately 50% seen once. Stated time point: before preoperative PTX-NDP chemotherapy. Preoperative chemotherapy with paclitaxel-nedaplatin was given to patients before surgery. The sample was acquired from a patient given preoperative chemotherapy. This receptor was identified in a human donor with esophageal squamous cell carcinoma. The donor label of this sample is uncertain. This rearrangement joins TRBV7-2 to TRBJ2-3; D call uncertain. The CDR3 DNA follows: TGTGCCAGCAGCTACGGCGCAGATACGCAGTATTTT. This gives the protein CASSYGADTQYF.